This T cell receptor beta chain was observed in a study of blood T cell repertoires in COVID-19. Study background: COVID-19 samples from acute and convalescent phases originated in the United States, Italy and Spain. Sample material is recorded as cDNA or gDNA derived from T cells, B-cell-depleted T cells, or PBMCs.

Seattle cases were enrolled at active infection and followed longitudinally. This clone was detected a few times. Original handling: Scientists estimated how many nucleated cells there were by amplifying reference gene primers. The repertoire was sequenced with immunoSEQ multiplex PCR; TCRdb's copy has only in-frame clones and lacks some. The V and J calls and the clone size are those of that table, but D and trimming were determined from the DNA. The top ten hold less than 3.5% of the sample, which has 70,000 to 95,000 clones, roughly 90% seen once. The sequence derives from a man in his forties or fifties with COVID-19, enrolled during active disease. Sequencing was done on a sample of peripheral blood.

The CDR3 here is CASSLNSANTGELFF. Here the CDR3 DNA reads TGCGCCAGCAGCTTGAATAGCGCGAACACCGGGGAGCTGTTTTTT. The genes are TRBV5-1 and TRBJ2-2, with D possibly matching TRBD2 (5 bases). CDR1 and CDR2 (germline): SGHRS, YFSETQ. V shed 1 base and J shed 0 bases, with 7 bases lying between them. The CDR3 is made up of 15 amino acids. The variable domain in full, completed from reference TRBV5-1 and TRBJ2-2, reads KAGVTQTPRYLIKTRGQQVTLSCSPISGHRSVSWYQQTPGQGLQFLFEYFSETQRNKGNFPGRFSGRQFSNSRSEMNVSTLELGDSALYLCASSLNSANTGELFFGEGSRLTVL.